This TCR beta chain was sequenced in a study of OX40 agonist ivuxolimab in advanced cancers. About the full investigation: Ivuxolimab, which targeted the costimulatory receptor OX40 (CD134), was an agonistic, fully human IgG2 monoclonal antibody. Of the roughly 52 dose-escalation patients, hepatocellular carcinoma was present in approximately 20, melanoma in roughly 15, renal cell carcinoma in 9 and head and neck cancer in 9. The paper reports the monotherapy dose-escalation portion (N = 52 patients) of the phase I ivuxolimab trial. Prior anti-PD-1, anti-PD-L1 or anti-CTLA-4 therapy was permitted, and checkpoint inhibitors had been received by about 37% of dose-escalation patients. Partial responses occurred in three dose-escalation patients: two with cutaneous melanoma and one with hepatocellular carcinoma. A male proportion of roughly 80% and a mean age of 60 years, ranging from roughly 23 to 90, were recorded for the dose-escalation cohort. Peripheral TCRbeta sequencing aimed to test whether ivuxolimab altered TCR sequence diversity and caused clonal T-cell expansion. Intravenous ivuxolimab was administered to patients every 2 weeks at six dose levels: 0.01, 0.1, 0.3, 1.5, 3 and 10 mg/kg. Paper-wide results and their limitations: After ivuxolimab, expanded clones were on average more numerous among CD8+ T cells than among CD4+ T cells. Partial responders in the 0.1-3.0 mg/kg groups had among the lowest normalized peripheral clonal expansion, especially among CD8+ T cells. Low levels of normalized T-cell clonal expansion were also shown by some nonresponding patients. At doses of 0.1 to 3.0 mg/kg, clonal expansion of both CD4+ and CD8+ T cells in blood was seen between baseline and week 6. The antigen specificity of the peripheral T cells that underwent clonal expansion was not determined.

Patients with autoimmune disease history or receiving systemic immunosuppression were excluded from the trial. Peripheral blood for TCR sequencing was collected from all dose cohorts at baseline, on cycle 4 day 1, and on cycle 7 day 1. Samples came from an open-label, multicenter, first-in-human phase I dose-escalation trial of ivuxolimab. The trial enrolled adults with locally advanced or metastatic head and neck squamous cell, hepatocellular, melanoma or renal cell carcinoma. Before TCR sequencing, CD4+ T cells and CD8+ T cells from peripheral blood were sorted into separate populations. To sequence the TCRbeta CDR3 region, genomic DNA was isolated from the sorted cells. The immunoSEQ Assay was used to sequence the TCRbeta CDR3 regions. Here the immuneACCESS table is served through TCRdb, limited to in-frame sequences with V and J called. Missing clones are a known gap in these copies; in checked studies unresolved V genes cover under half, and the rest lacks a known reason. The sample table holds around 80,000 clones, of which about 91% were seen once. The ten largest make up about 2.5% of the sample.

Comment on this clone: No antigen is known for it. Per-base qualities were not stored, and no clone one base away is much larger.

Sequencing was performed on CD4+ or CD8+ T cells sorted from blood, taken in a trial of the OX40 agonist ivuxolimab. The TCR sequence derives from an adult with an advanced solid tumor such as melanoma, head and neck, liver or kidney cancer.

The CDR3 here reads CASSERTSGSLYNEQFF. The sequenced DNA: TGTGCCAGCAGCGAGAGGACTAGCGGGAGTCTCTACAATGAGCAGTTCTTC. The rearranged segments are TRBV9 and TRBJ2-1; 13 bases in the junction line up with TRBD2. Measured from the cysteine to the phenylalanine, the CDR3 is 17 residues long. Only the CDR3 portion is preserved as DNA: 51 bases, with reading frame beginning at the first base. The germline V gene gives CDR1 as SGDLS and CDR2 as YYNGEE. The junction shows trimming of 3 bases on V and 3 bases on J, and the gene matches do not reach 6 bases of it.